This TCR beta chain was captured in a study of T cell clonality in common variable immunodeficiency. Regarding the study as a whole: In common variable immunodeficiency, TCR beta chains reportedly carried fewer deletions and N-nucleotide insertions. Compared with controls, CVID subjects had fewer shared TCRbeta clones. Patient heterogeneity in the CVID cohort limited correlations between repertoire features and clinical complications.

This clone was counted many times. Its antigen is still unknown. The CDR3 is cut off 3 residues early in the read; its end comes from the germline J gene. This CDR3 comprises 15 residues. With V trimmed by 7 bases and J by 5 bases, 10 bases remained unmatched. Germline CDR1 is SGHTA and CDR2 is FQGTGA. The assay was immunoSEQ multiplex PCR, and TCRdb's table has in-frame clones only and misses some. This sample carries about 42,000 clones, none of them present only once. This TCR was recovered from a person aged 18 to 69 in good health. The specimen was peripheral blood mononuclear cells. The V and J genes are TRBV7-3 and TRBJ2-1; 8 bases are shared with TRBD2. Incomplete CDR3 DNA: TGTGCCAGCACCCCTGCCGGAGCGGGAGACAATGAG. Its protein product is CASTPAGAGDNE. The entire CDR3 protein is CASTPAGAGDNEQFF.